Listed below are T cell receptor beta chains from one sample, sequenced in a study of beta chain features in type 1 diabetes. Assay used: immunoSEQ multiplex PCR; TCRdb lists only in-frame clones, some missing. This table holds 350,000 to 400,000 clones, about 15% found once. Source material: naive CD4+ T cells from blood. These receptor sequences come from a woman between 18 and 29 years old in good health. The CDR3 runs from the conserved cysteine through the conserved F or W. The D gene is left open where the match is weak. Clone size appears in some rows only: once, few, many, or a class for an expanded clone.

TGCGCCAGCCGGGACAGGACCTACGAGCAGTACTTC | CASRDRTYEQYF | TRBJ2-7 | TRBV5-1 | TRBD1 | -
TGCGCCAGCAGCCCTCCGGGACTAGCGGCCTCAGATACGCAGTATTTT | CASSPPGLAASDTQYF | TRBJ2-3 | TRBV5-1 | TRBD2 | -
TGTGCCAGCAGTTTAGATACAGGGAATGAGCAGTTCTTC | CASSLDTGNEQFF | TRBJ2-1 | TRBV28 | - | -
TGTGCCAGCAGTGAACTCAGGGGCCAAGAGACCCAGTACTTC | CASSELRGQETQYF | TRBJ2-5 | TRBV2 | - | -
TGTGCCAGCTCACTCCGGACTAGCGGGTTTTACAATGAGCAGTTCTTC | CASSLRTSGFYNEQFF | TRBJ2-1 | TRBV18 | TRBD2 | few
TGTGCCAGCAGCCAAGGTATCGGCAGGCCCTTGATGAACACTGAAGCTTTCTTT | CASSQGIGRPLMNTEAFF | TRBJ1-1 | TRBV4-2 | - | few
TGTGCCAGCAGCTACACCTACGGGGTGAGCTCCTACAATGAGCAGTTCTTC | CASSYTYGVSSYNEQFF | TRBJ2-1 | TRBV11-3 | - | -
TGCGCCAGCAGCCAAGACAGGTACGAGCAGTACTTC | CASSQDRYEQYF | TRBJ2-7 | TRBV5-1 | - | few
TGTGCCAGCAGGGGTCATGAGGTGCGCAATGAGCAGTTCTTC | CASRGHEVRNEQFF | TRBJ2-1 | TRBV27 | - | -
TGTGCCAGCAGCGCGAACCGGGGCAATCAGCCCCAGCATTTT | CASSANRGNQPQHF | TRBJ1-5 | TRBV6-1 | - | few
TGTGCCTGGAGTGTCAGGGTTGAAGCTTTCTTT | CAWSVRVEAFF | TRBJ1-1 | TRBV30 | - | few
TGTGCCAGCAGTCAGGGCGACTATGGCTACACCTTC | CASSQGDYGYTF | TRBJ1-2 | TRBV28 | - | -
TGTGCCTGGAGTACGAGGGTTAGGTATGGCTACACCTTC | CAWSTRVRYGYTF | TRBJ1-2 | TRBV30 | - | -
TGTGCCAGCAGCCGAAATAGGGGTGTGCAGCCCCAGCATTTT | CASSRNRGVQPQHF | TRBJ1-5 | TRBV7-9 | - | -
TGTGCCAGCTCCCGAGACTCATTCAATCAGCCCCAGCATTTT | CASSRDSFNQPQHF | TRBJ1-5 | TRBV18 | - | -
TGTGCCTTCGGACAGACGGGGACTGAAGCTTTCTTT | CAFGQTGTEAFF | TRBJ1-1 | TRBV30 | - | -
TGCAGCGTTGAAGCTTCTAGCGGGACCGAGCAGTACTTC | CSVEASSGTEQYF | TRBJ2-7 | TRBV29-1 | TRBD2 | -
TGTGCCAGCAGTTTATCGGGCAGGGGCAATCAGCCCCAGCATTTT | CASSLSGRGNQPQHF | TRBJ1-5 | TRBV27 | - | few
TGTGCCTGGGGGCGGGCTAGCGAGGGGCCCCAGTACTTC | CAWGRASEGPQYF | TRBJ2-5 | TRBV30 | - | -
TGTGCCAGCAGCCACGGGACAGGGAATCAGCCCCAGCATTTT | CASSHGTGNQPQHF | TRBJ1-5 | TRBV9 | TRBD1 | few
TGTGCCACAACACAGAACACTGAAGCTTTCTTT | CATTQNTEAFF | TRBJ1-1 | TRBV6-5 | - | few
TGTGCCAGCAGCTACGGACAGCCGAACACCGGGGAGCTGTTTTTT | CASSYGQPNTGELFF | TRBJ2-2 | TRBV11-2 | - | few
TGCGCCAGCAGCCATCCCCTCCATGGGAGGGTAGGAGATCAGCCCCAGCATTTT | CASSHPLHGRVGDQPQHF | TRBJ1-5 | TRBV4-1 | - | -
TGTGCCAGCAGCTTAGTCGGCGGGTTGATAAATGAGCAGTTCTTC | CASSLVGGLINEQFF | TRBJ2-1 | TRBV7-2 | - | few
TGCAGCGTTGAAGTCCTAGGACAGGGCCACACCGAGCAGTACTTC | CSVEVLGQGHTEQYF | TRBJ2-7 | TRBV29-1 | TRBD1 | -
TGCGCCAGCAGCTTGGGTGTAGCGGGAGGGTACAATGAGCAGTTCTTC | CASSLGVAGGYNEQFF | TRBJ2-1 | TRBV5-1 | TRBD2 | few